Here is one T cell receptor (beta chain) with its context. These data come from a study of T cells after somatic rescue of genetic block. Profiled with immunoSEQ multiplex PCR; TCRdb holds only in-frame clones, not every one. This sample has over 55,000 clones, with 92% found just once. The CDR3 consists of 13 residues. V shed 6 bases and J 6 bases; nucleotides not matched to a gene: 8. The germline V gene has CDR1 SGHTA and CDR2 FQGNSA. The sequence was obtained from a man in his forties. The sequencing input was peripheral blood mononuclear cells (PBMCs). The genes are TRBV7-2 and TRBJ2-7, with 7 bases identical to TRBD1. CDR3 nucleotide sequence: TGTGCCAGCAGTTTAACAGGGGCCGGCGAGCAGTACTTC. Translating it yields CASSLTGAGEQYF.